The source of this T cell receptor beta chain is a study of cytomegalovirus exposure and HLA in healthy donors (TCRdb year 2017). At the level of the whole study: In an earlier analysis of 450 to 750 of the donors, less than 350 Gb of sequence data and just under 120 million unique TCR beta sequences from about 180 million T cells were reported. In addition to the first cohort of around 670 subjects, a separate validation cohort of 130 or so different subjects was used. Among some 400 genotyped donors of the cohort, an average of about 240,000 unique TCR beta nucleotide sequences were sequenced per donor, roughly 18% of them non-productive. Among the approximately 420 genotyped donors, approximately 82% belonged to the genetic ancestry cluster associated with self-reported Caucasian donors. The study used immunosequencing to profile the T cell repertoires of hundreds of subjects and linked those repertoires to cytomegalovirus serostatus. The study aimed to test whether signatures of past pathogen exposure could be identified by cataloging public T cell receptors. Approximately 300 gigabases of sequencing data and approximately 92 million unique TCR sequences made up an early release that covered 500 to 700 HLA-typed donors. Alongside the repertoire data, information on donor age, sex, ethnicity and CMV serostatus was compiled. Both class I and class II loci were covered by HLA typing, at four-digit resolution. The number of typed donors differed by locus: roughly 620-640 for A, B, C, DRB1 and DQB1; 500 to 550 for DQA1; around 580 for DPA1; and roughly 470 for DPB1. A later genetic analysis used genome-wide SNP genotypes for about 60% of the roughly 670 donors, treating that subset as a discovery cohort. To decide whether each TCR beta V gene segment behaved as functional or pseudogenic, an earlier analysis of approximately 590 of the donors relied on high-throughput TCR beta sequencing. The study combined high-throughput TCR immunosequencing, statistical association of individual TCRs with disease status, and machine learning to predict cytomegalovirus infection status. To study patterns of TCR occurrence, a later analysis re-analyzed previously published TCR beta repertoires from 500 to 850 donors and added high-resolution HLA genotyping. Rather than using new phenotypic data, the later analysis identified candidate immune exposures from TCR beta sequences and from how often those sequences occurred across donors. All discovery cohort repertoires had been generated on a single sequencing platform. Because of strong linkage in the cohort, four or five DR-DQ haplotypes were treated as single units for association and clustering. On the study overall, not on this receptor specifically: Across donors, most TCR sequences were observed very rarely, whereas some public TCRs were present in many individuals. Compared with equally common non-associated chains, HLA-associated TCR beta chains in a later analysis were more clonally expanded and had lower generation probabilities. Specific HLA alleles were associated with roughly 17,000 TCR beta sequences at a false discovery rate of 0.05 in a later analysis. Broadly in line with IMGT annotations, most TCR beta V segments showed up in productive rearrangements about 87% or about 30% of the time in an earlier analysis of a few hundred of the donors. Correlated functional status among segregating V segments might be attributable to linkage disequilibrium, but an unknown experimental factor could not be ruled out. In a later analysis, the rate of TCR association differed among HLA loci, with DRB1 alleles having the most associated TCRs and HLA-C alleles having the fewest. Only TCR beta chains were sequenced in this cohort, and the absence of alpha or paired-chain data limited detectable features. A total of 150 to 200 TCR beta chains were listed by the study as associated with cytomegalovirus. Seventeen rarely observed V segments, including chromosome 9 orphons, were excluded from the earlier analysis of several hundred of the donors because counts were too low. Because the 87-base-pair reads could not distinguish some IMGT-functional V segments, including TRBV6-2 and TRBV6-3, those segments were excluded. A cluster of highly shared sequence variants was judged likely to represent a technical artifact of the sequencing pipeline. For the cohort, immune exposure information was limited to CMV serostatus. According to the authors, the approach could potentially be generalized to other disease states and immunological phenotypes. According to a later analysis, most CMV-associated TCR beta chains appeared to be HLA-restricted, and the HLA associations seemed to be driven largely by CMV exposure. Compared with the roughly 670-donor mean, donors in an Asian-associated ancestry cluster had fewer N-insertions in productive TCRs, according to a later genetic analysis. A few of the identified cytomegalovirus-associated TCR beta chains were confirmed in vitro to be specific for cytomegalovirus antigens. V-gene and J-gene trimming of TCR beta chains was associated with a missense DCLRE1C variant in a later genetic analysis, and the association was replicated in an independent cohort. Because HLA typing was missing for some donors at each locus, association tests included only the typed subset. Presence/absence analyses assumed roughly uniform sequencing depth across donors, an assumption that may not hold. The classifier was reported to diagnose cytomegalovirus status with high specificity and sensitivity in both the original cohort and the validation cohort. When HLA alleles, especially DR and DQ, strongly co-occurred, TCR associations were difficult to assign to individual alleles. Several of the top co-occurrence clusters appeared to be linked to parvovirus B19, influenza, CMV and Epstein-Barr virus, according to a later analysis. A further reported finding was that TCR beta sequences accurately predicted the HLA-A and HLA-B alleles for most subjects in the first cohort.

The protocol used for the library was the immunoSEQ multiplex PCR assay. For the multiplex PCR, a mixture combining 60 forward primers for TCR Vbeta segments and 13 reverse primers for TCR Jbeta segments was used. The CDR3 region of rearranged TCR beta genes was amplified from genomic DNA with a multiplex PCR assay. The Illumina HiSeq System was used to sequence the amplified TCR beta libraries as 87-base-pair reads. The authors' pipeline ran thus. Across the 640 or so repertoires, a later analysis counted 60 million to 90 million unique TCR beta chains, 8.5 million to 12 million of which were shared by at least two donors. A nearest-neighbor algorithm error-corrected the raw reads and collapsed the reads into unique sequences, merging closely related sequences to remove PCR and sequencing errors. CDR3 sequences were aligned to IMGT reference sequences to assign V, D and J gene segments. For a sequence to be retained, a match of at least six nucleotides to both a V gene segment and a J gene segment was required. A rearrangement was called productive if the CDR3 had no stop codons and remained in frame with V and J, and every other rearrangement was called non-productive. Following IMGT convention, CDR3 was defined as the stretch from the second conserved V-encoded cysteine up to the conserved J-encoded phenylalanine. In an earlier analysis of approximately 590 of the donors, sequences lacking an unambiguous match to a single V gene segment were excluded. In an earlier analysis of approximately 610 of the donors, V segments were called functional above 56.7% productive rearrangements and were called segregating when the between-donor standard deviation exceeded 5%. To diagnose cytomegalovirus status from the catalog of TCR beta chain sequences, a statistical classification framework was built. In a later analysis, V and J genes were assigned by comparing TCR nucleotide sequences against IMGT/GENE-DB human TR gene sequences. Using the TCRdist pipeline, a later analysis assigned CDR3 sequences along with most-parsimonious VDJ recombination scenarios. In a later analysis, every TCR beta chain was defined by the combination of its CDR3 amino acid sequence and its V-gene family, and reads without a unique V-gene family were dropped. To address suspected cross-contamination and a sequencing artifact, a later analysis removed roughly 580 highly shared, low-generation-probability nucleotide sequences. For each public chain, a later analysis derived a clonal expansion index from normalized ranks of inferred template counts within each repertoire. In a later analysis, generation probabilities were computed with a VDJ recombination model fitted to out-of-frame rearrangements, and the resulting probabilities were checked against IGoR. Hypergeometric tests were used in a later analysis to score TCR-TCR, TCR-HLA and TCR-CMV co-occurrence, with a repertoire-size bias correction applied to the TCR pairs. False discovery rates were estimated in a later analysis by permuting HLA or CMV assignments 20 times. In a later analysis, co-occurring TCRs were grouped with DBSCAN, and TCRdist sequence similarity was added when clustering was performed within HLA-allele-positive subsets. Repertoires with fewer than 30,000 or more than 120,000 public chains, plus five repertoires with anomalous nucleotide sharing, were excluded from co-occurrence clustering. TCRdb holds this immuneACCESS table with in-frame rearrangements only. Some clones are missing; in checked studies, unresolved V genes explain under half, and the rest has no known cause. The DNA gave D and trimming, while V, J and clone size come from that table. This sample has about 280,000 clones in its table, and approximately 90% of those were observed once. The top ten hold approximately 2.2% of the sample.

Of note for this clone: Its specific antigen is unknown. No much larger clone is present one base from it, and per-base qualities are unavailable.

CDR1 and CDR2 were assigned from the germline V gene as SNHLY and FYNNEI. At the junction V is shortened by 5 bases and J by 0 bases, with 13 bases in between. The CDR3, cysteine through phenylalanine, is 15 amino acids long. CDR3 DNA only is kept here, 45 bases in frame from base 1. The cohort comprised 550 to 700 healthy bone marrow donors. All cohort members were sampled while nominally healthy, although unrecorded immune exposures were likely present. The donor was CMV seronegative and was included in the group of a few hundred seronegative cohort members. A peripheral blood sample was collected from each donor, and TCR beta sequencing was performed on peripheral blood mononuclear cells. Genomic DNA extraction from the blood cell samples was performed with the Qiagen DNeasy Blood Extraction Kit.

Sequencing input: PBMCs. The chain is encoded by TRBV2 joined to TRBJ2-5; the D gene remains uncertain. This TCR was sampled from a woman aged 18-29 years in good health and CMV-seronegative. The sequenced DNA is TGTGCCAGCAGTAAAAGCAGGCTGTACCAAGAGACCCAGTACTTC. This codes for CASSKSRLYQETQYF.